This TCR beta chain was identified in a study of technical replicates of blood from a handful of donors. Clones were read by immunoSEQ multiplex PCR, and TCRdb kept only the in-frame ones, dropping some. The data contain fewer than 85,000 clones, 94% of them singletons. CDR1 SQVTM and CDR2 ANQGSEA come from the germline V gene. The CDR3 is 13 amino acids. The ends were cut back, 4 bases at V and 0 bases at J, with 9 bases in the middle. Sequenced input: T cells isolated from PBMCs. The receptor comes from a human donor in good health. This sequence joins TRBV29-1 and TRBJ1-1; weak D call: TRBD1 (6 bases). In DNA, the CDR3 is TGCAGCGTTGCAGCAGGGGTGAACACTGAAGCTTTCTTT. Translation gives CSVAAGVNTEAFF.